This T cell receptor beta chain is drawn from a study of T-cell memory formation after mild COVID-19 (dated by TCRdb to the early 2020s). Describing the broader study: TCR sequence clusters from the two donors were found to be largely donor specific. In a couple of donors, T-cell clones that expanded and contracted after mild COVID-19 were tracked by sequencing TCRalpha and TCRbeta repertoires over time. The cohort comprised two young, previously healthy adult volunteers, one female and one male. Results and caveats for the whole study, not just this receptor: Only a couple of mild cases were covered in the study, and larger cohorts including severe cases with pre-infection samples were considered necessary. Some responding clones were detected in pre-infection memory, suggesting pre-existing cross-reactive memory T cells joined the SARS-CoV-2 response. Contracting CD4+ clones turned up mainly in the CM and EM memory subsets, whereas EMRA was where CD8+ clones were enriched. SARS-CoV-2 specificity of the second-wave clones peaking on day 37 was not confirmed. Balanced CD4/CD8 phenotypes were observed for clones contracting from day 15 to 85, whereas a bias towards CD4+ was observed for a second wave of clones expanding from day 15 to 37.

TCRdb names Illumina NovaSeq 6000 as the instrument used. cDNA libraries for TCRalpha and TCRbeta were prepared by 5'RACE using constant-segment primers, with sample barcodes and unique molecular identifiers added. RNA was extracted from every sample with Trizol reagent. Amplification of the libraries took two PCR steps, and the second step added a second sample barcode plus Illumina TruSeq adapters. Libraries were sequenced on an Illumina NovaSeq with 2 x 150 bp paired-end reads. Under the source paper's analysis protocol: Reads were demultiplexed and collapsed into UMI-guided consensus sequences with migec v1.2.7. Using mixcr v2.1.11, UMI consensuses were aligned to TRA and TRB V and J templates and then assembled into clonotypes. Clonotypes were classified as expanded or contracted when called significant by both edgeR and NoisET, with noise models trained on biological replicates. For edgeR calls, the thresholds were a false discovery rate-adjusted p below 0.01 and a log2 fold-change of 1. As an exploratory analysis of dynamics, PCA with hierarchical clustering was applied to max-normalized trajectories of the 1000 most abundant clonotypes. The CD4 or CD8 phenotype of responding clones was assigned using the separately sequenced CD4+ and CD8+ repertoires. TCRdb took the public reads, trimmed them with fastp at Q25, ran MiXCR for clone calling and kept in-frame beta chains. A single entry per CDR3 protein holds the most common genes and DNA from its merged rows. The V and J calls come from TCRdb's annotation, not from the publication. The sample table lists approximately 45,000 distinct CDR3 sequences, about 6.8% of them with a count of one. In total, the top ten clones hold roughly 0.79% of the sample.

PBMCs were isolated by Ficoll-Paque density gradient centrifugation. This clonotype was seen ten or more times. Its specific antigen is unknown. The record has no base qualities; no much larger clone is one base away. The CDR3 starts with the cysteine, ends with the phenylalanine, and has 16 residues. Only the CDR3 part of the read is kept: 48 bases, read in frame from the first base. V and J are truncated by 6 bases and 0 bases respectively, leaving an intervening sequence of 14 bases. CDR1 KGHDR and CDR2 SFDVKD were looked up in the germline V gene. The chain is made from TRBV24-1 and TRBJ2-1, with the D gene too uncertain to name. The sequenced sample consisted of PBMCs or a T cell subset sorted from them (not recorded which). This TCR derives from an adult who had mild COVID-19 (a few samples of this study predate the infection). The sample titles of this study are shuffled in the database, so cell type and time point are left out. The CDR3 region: CATSPHGGLSYNEQFF. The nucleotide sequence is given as TGTGCCACCAGTCCCCATGGCGGCCTCTCCTACAATGAGCAGTTCTTC.